Here is one T cell receptor (beta chain) with its context. Its antigen is currently unknown. These data are taken from a study of cytomegalovirus exposure and HLA in healthy donors. Study-wide context: The Caucasian-associated ancestry cluster contained about four fifths of the 398 genotyped donors.

Study-wide findings and caveats: Sequence variants that were highly shared formed a cluster that was likely a sequencing artifact.

Trimming left V 5 bases short and J 4 bases short, with 18 bases between. The germline CDR1 and CDR2 sequences are SGHTA and FQGTGA. The CDR3 is 15 residues long. Both 60 Vbeta primers and 13 Jbeta primers went into the PCR. Profiling relied on immunoSEQ multiplex PCR, and the TCRdb table lists in-frame clones only, not all of them. The sample contains roughly 290,000 clones, roughly 89% of which appear only once. This TCR came from a young woman in good health and CMV-seronegative. Source material: PBMCs. The chain is built from TRBV7-3 and TRBJ2-7; weak D call: TRBD1 (8 bases). The CDR3 sequence is CASSPQGGLAYEQYF. The CDR3 bases are TGTGCCAGCAGCCCACAGGGGGGGCTCGCATACGAGCAGTACTTC.